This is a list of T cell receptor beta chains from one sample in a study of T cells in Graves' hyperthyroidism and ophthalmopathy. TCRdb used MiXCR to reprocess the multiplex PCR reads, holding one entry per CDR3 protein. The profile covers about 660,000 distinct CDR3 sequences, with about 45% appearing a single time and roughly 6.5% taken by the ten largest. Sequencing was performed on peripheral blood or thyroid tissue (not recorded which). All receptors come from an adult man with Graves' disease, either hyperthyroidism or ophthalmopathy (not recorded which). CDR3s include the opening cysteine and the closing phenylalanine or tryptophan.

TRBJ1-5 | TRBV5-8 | CASKPGQGRDSNQPQHF
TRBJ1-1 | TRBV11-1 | CASSLSPFTEAFF
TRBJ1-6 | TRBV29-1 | CASREDNSPLHF
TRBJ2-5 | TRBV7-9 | CASSQGPGGETQYF
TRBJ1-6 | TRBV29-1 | CSVGRINSPLHF
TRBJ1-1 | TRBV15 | CATSTEGTGGVLGRDTEAFF
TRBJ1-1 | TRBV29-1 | CSVEGSGEAFF
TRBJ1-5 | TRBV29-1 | CSGEQGYNQPQHF
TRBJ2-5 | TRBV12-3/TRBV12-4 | CASSFQQGQETQYF
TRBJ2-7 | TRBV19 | CASSMWEDSYEQYF
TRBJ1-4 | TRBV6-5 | CASSPPGGLGEKLFF
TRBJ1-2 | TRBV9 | CASSARDRGGYTF
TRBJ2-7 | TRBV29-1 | CSVEDRGLAQYF
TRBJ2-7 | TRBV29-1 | CSVVQGNSYEQYF
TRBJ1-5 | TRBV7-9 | CASSIGTGTGGPNQPQHF
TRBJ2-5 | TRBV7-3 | CASSQGIETQYF
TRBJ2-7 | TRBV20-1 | CSAWRGTVSSYEQYF
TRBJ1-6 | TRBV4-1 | CASSFGQGVNSPLHF
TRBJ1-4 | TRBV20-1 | CSARSGSNEKLFF
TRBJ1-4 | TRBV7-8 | CASSPDHSAEKLFF
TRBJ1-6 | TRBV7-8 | CASSLKGRSPLHF
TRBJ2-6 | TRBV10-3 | CAIRGDTIHSGANVLTF
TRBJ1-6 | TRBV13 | CASSLPMSPLHF
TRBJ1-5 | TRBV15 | CATSRDYAGVNQPQHF
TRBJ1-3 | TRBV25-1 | CASGKGSGNTIYF
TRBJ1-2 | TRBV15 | CATSRDFTDGYTF
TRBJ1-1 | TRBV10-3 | CAISEVGNTEAFF
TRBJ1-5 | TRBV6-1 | CASSEAQWVNQPQHF
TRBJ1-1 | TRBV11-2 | CASSVGRGRRTEAFF
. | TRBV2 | CVSSLQTSFLRETQYF
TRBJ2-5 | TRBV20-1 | CSARAARASIKETQYF
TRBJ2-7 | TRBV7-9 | CASSSKDGPGPYEQYF
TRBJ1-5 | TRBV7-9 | CASRLQGSNQPQHF
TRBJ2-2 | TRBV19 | CASNIGQNTGELFF
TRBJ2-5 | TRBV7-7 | CASSVASDQETQYF
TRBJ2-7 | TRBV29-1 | CSGQLAGGGEQYF
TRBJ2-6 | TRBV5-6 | CASSLRAGWWGSGANVLTF
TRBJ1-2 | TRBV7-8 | CASSAPGAGYGYTF
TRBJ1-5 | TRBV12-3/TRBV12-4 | CASSTGATRAQHF
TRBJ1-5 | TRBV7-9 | CASSPLGADGPQHF
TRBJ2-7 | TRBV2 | CASTADRGYGSEQYF